The sequence of this TCR beta chain was determined in a study of cytomegalovirus exposure and HLA in healthy donors. This clone was recorded a few times. There are 14 residues in the CDR3. Germline assignment: CDR1 SNHLY and CDR2 FYNNEI. Between the trimmed V and J ends, which lost 2 bases and 1 base, there was a span of 8 bases. 13 Jbeta primers and 60 Vbeta primers were used for the PCR. Here immunoSEQ multiplex PCR was the method, and the copy in TCRdb shows in-frame clones only, minus some. The data contain almost 200,000 clones, 79% of them singletons. V and J are TRBV2 and TRBJ1-2, with D hard to call. The sequenced sample consisted of PBMCs. This TCR came from a woman younger than 45 in good health and CMV-seropositive. For the CDR3, the DNA is TGTGCCAGCAGTGAATTTATTTTTAACTATGGCTACACCTTC. Translating it yields CASSEFIFNYGYTF.